Presented here are 5 T cell receptor beta chains from one specimen sequenced in a study of cytomegalovirus exposure and HLA in healthy donors. Method: immunoSEQ multiplex PCR; TCRdb's copy keeps in-frame clones and lacks some. The sample carries about 170,000 clones, roughly 89% recorded once. The sample taken for sequencing was PBMCs. These receptors all stem from a man younger than 30 in good health and CMV-seropositive.

The chain carries TRBV7-9 and TRBJ2-7, with 8 bases fitting TRBD1. V shed 3 bases and J 4 bases; nucleotides not matched to a gene: 2. Germline CDR1 and CDR2: SEHNR and FQNEAQ (reference sequence). The CDR3 runs 13 residues. CDR3 sequence (DNA): TGTGCCAGCAGCTTTGGACAGGGTTACGAGCAGTACTTC. Its translation: CASSFGQGYEQYF.

CDR3 sequence reads: CASSLDRIYSRQFF. CDR3 nucleotides: TGTGCCAGCAGCTTAGATCGGATCTACAGCCGGCAGTTCTTC. The chain joins TRBV11-2 to TRBJ2-1; D unresolved. The CDR3 consists of 14 residues. The germline V gene has CDR1 SGHAT and CDR2 FQNNGV. V was clipped by 0 bases and J by 12 bases, with 15 bases between them. The entire variable domain, with the rest obtained from reference TRBV11-2 and TRBJ2-1, is as follows: EAGVAQSPRYKIIEKRQSVAFWCNPISGHATLYWYQQILGQGPKLLIQFQNNGVVDDSQLPKDRFSAERLKGVDSTLKIQPAKLEDSAVYLCASSLDRIYSRQFFGPGTRLTVL.

CDR3 sequence: CASSTRLAGAYEQYF. The CDR3 DNA is TGTGCCAGTAGTACCCGGTTAGCGGGGGCGTACGAGCAGTACTTC. The chain uses TRBV19 and TRBJ2-7; TRBD2 agrees at 9 bases. From germline, CDR1 is LNHDA and CDR2 SQIVND (reference sequence). V lost 4 bases to trimming and J lost 4 bases; unmatched junction nucleotides: 8. The length of the CDR3 is 15 residues.

The V gene is TRBV29-1, the J gene TRBJ2-1, with 16 bases aligning to TRBD2. The length of the CDR3 is 13 residues. Germline assignment: CDR1 SQVTM and CDR2 ANQGSEA. The V gene end was trimmed by 6 bases and the J gene end by 15 bases; junction bases not matched to a gene: 8. The chain's CDR3 is CSVVGLAGGFGFF. The CDR3 nucleotides are TGCAGCGTAGTGGGACTAGCGGGAGGGTTCGGGTTCTTC.

The table lists this clone with a few counts. This chain uses TRBV2 with TRBJ2-7; unclear D gene. The CDR3 runs to 12 residues. CDR1 is SNHLY and CDR2 is FYNNEI in the germline V gene. The V end lost 2 bases, the J end lost 3 bases, and 5 bases lay between the germline ends. CDR3 DNA sequence: TGTGCCAGCAGTGAATCGGGCTACGAGCAGTACTTC. This translates into CASSESGYEQYF.